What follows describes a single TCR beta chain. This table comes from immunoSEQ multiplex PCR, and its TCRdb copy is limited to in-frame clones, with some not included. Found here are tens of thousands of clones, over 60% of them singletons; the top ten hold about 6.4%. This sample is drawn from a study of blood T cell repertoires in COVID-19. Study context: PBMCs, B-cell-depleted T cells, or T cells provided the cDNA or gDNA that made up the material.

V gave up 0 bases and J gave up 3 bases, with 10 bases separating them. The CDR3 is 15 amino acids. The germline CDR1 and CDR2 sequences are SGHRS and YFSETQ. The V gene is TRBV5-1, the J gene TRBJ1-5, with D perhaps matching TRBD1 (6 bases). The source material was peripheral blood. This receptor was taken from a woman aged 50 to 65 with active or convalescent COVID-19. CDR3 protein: CASSLAGTNNQPQHF. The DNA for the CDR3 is TGCGCCAGCAGCTTGGCAGGGACAAACAATCAGCCCCAGCATTTT.